One sample yielded the 15 T cell receptor delta chains listed below, sequenced in a study of fetal and pediatric gammadelta thymocytes. TCRdb reprocessed the reads through CATT. The sample lists 1,500 to 2,500 delta-chain clones; about 23% were seen once. Sequenced: non-Vgamma9Vdelta2 gamma-delta T cells from the thymus. Subset meaning: CD3+gammadeltaTCR+ thymocytes not co-expressing Vgamma9 and Vdelta2. These receptors originate from a child who underwent cardiac surgery and was recorded as healthy.

This clone is labeled large. The genes are TRDV1 and TRDJ1; 10 bases are shared with TRDD3. The V segment lost 3 bases and the J segment 5 bases; nucleotides outside the gene matches: 33. CDR1 TSWWSYY and CDR2 QGS come from the germline V gene. The CDR3 runs 24 residues. CDR3 coding DNA: TGTGCTCTTGGGGACAACCACTCGCCGATCCTCTTCTGGGGGATAAAAAATGGGATGGATAAACTCATCTTT. This translates into CALGDNHSPILFWGIKNGMDKLIF.

This clone is medium-sized (0.01 to 0.1%). V is TRDV3 and J is TRDJ1, with 11 bases matching TRDD3. Germline V gene lookup returns CDR1 TVYSNPD and CDR2 GDNSRS (reference sequence). The trim removed 2 bases at V and 4 bases at J, leaving 24 bases unmatched. This CDR3 region has 20 residues. In DNA, the CDR3 is TGTGCCTTTTCAAACCGAGGGAGCCCCTTTGGGGGATACGAGGGCGATAAACTCATCTTT. Its protein product is CAFSNRGSPFGGYEGDKLIF.

To note about this clone: A single base separates this from a much larger clone, so it may be a read error. The genes are TRDV1 and TRDJ1; 10 bases are a match to TRDD3. There are 20 residues in the CDR3. V was clipped by 2 bases and J by 2 bases; unmatched bases: 17. The germline V gene encodes CDR1 TSWWSYY and CDR2 QGS. The CDR3 DNA sequence: TGTGCTCTTGGGGAAGGCCTTCCTAATTTAGAACTGGGGGATACCGATAAACTCATCTTT. Translation gives CALGEGLPNLELGDTDKLIF.

By sample fraction, this clone is medium-sized. This rearrangement joins TRDV3 to TRDJ1; a possible D gene is TRDD3 (6 bases). The V end lost 4 bases, the J end lost 4 bases, and 28 bases lay between the germline ends. Germline V CDR1 and CDR2: TVYSNPD, GDNSRS (reference sequence). The CDR3 spans 17 residues. The CDR3 loop is CASSLRGRDIPGDKLIF. Here the CDR3 DNA reads TGTGCCTCCTCCCTGCGGGGACGGGATATCCCCGGCGATAAACTCATCTTT.

This clone is labeled as medium-sized (0.01 to 0.1%). This chain uses TRDV1 with TRDJ1; 12 bases are shared with TRDD3. Germline loops: CDR1 TSWWSYY, CDR2 QGS. CDR3 size: 17 residues. V gave up 6 bases and J gave up 0 bases; unmatched junction bases: 8. The CDR3 sequence is CALGWGIRRTYTDKLIF. The CDR3 DNA is TGTGCTCTTGGCTGGGGGATACGCCGCACGTACACCGATAAACTCATCTTT.

Within the sample, this clone is medium-sized. The gene calls are TRDV1 and TRDJ1; TRDD2 or TRDD3 may be the D gene (8 bases each). The CDR3 spans 23 residues. V lost 5 bases and J lost 0, with 37 bases in between. From germline, CDR1 is TSWWSYY and CDR2 QGS. CDR3 coding DNA: TGTGCTCTTGGGTCCTACCCCTTCCTAAAAGATCCACCAGACTGGGGGTACACCGATAAACTCATCTTT. Its translation: CALGSYPFLKDPPDWGYTDKLIF.

This clone is medium-sized in the sample. J is TRDJ1 and V is TRDV1; 12 nucleotides align to TRDD3. Germline V gene data show CDR1 as TSWWSYY and CDR2 as QGS. Trimming at V came to 0 bases and at J to 0 bases, leaving 17 bases not matched to a gene. CDR3 length: 22 residues. The CDR3 protein is CALGELGGRTGGYCPYTDKLIF. In DNA, the CDR3 is TGTGCTCTTGGGGAACTAGGAGGTCGTACTGGGGGATACTGCCCTTACACCGATAAACTCATCTTT.

The V and J genes are TRDV1 and TRDJ1, with TRDD2 matching 8 bases. Per germline, CDR1 TSWWSYY and CDR2 QGS. Trimming cost V 6 bases and J 0 bases; bases outside gene matches: 27. The CDR3 extends over 22 amino acids. The CDR3 here is CALGYSGLPIGRTQTYTDKLIF. CDR3 in DNA: TGTGCTCTTGGTTATTCAGGCCTTCCTATCGGGCGGACCCAAACGTACACCGATAAACTCATCTTT.

To note about this clone: This likely traces to a read error, being one base from a far larger clone. The chain has TRDV1 and TRDJ3, with 7 bases identical to TRDD3. Per the germline V gene, CDR1 is TSWWSYY and CDR2 is QGS. The CDR3 runs to 23 residues. After removal of 0 bases from V and 3 bases from J, the junction contained 20 bases not matched to a gene. In DNA, the CDR3 is TGTGCTCTTGGGGAACTTGTACCCTCCCCCTTGTGCTGGGGGTTCTGGGACACCCGACAGATGTTTTTC. Protein product: CALGELVPSPLCWGFWDTRQMFF.

By sample share, this clone is medium-sized (0.01 to 0.1%). The rearrangement joins TRDV3 to TRDJ1; D is possibly TRDD3 (6 bases). The ends were cut back, 3 bases at V and 4 bases at J, with 24 bases in the middle. Germline CDR1 TVYSNPD, CDR2 GDNSRS (reference sequence). This CDR3 comprises 16 residues. The CDR3 bases are TGTGCCTTCAGTCCACTGGAGGATACTAAGGGCGATAAACTCATCTTT. It codes for CAFSPLEDTKGDKLIF.

In the case of this clone: A far larger clone is just one base off, so this is likely a read error. This chain uses TRDV1 with TRDJ1; TRDD3 matches at 9 bases. This CDR3 has 16 residues. Germline V gene sequence: CDR1 TSWWSYY, CDR2 QGS. V was pared by 4 bases and J by 10 bases, with 16 bases of the junction left unmatched. CDR3 sequence (DNA): TGTGCTCTTGGGGGCCGAATCGAGGTACTGGGGGAAAGACTCATCTTT. Encoded protein: CALGGRIEVLGERLIF.

In regard to this clone: A far more abundant clone sits one base away, making this likely a read error. The chain recombines TRDV1 with TRDJ2; no definite D call. V lost 5 bases and J 1 base, leaving 29 bases between the germline ends. Germline V gene sequence: CDR1 TSWWSYY, CDR2 QGS. The CDR3 extends over 21 amino acids. CDR3 DNA sequence: TGTGCTCTTGGGTTCGTGGGTAGACTCGTGGAACCCCTCCGTTTGACAGCACAACTCTTCTTT. Translating gives CALGFVGRLVEPLRLTAQLFF.

By share, this clone counts as large. The chain links TRDV1 to TRDJ1; no definite D call. Trimming left V 2 bases short and J 0 bases short, with 10 bases between. The CDR3 has 15 residues. The germline V gene has CDR1 TSWWSYY and CDR2 QGS. Here the CDR3 reads CALGETPAYTDKLIF. In DNA, the CDR3 is TGTGCTCTTGGGGAAACCCCCGCGTACACCGATAAACTCATCTTT.

By proportion, this clone is medium-sized. The genes are TRDV1 and TRDJ1; TRDD3 agrees at 11 bases. Germline assignment: CDR1 TSWWSYY and CDR2 QGS. This CDR3 comprises 19 residues. Trimming at V came to 2 bases and at J to 0 bases, leaving 11 bases not matched to a gene. The CDR3 DNA sequence: TGTGCTCTTGGGGAAAGGGGTGGGGGATACGTTCGTTACACCGATAAACTCATCTTT. This encodes CALGERGGGYVRYTDKLIF.

Details on this clone: This likely stems from a read error, as it lies one base from a far larger clone. This chain joins TRAV38-2/DV8 and TRDJ1; 7 bases align to TRDD3. The CDR3 extends over 20 amino acids. V trimming: 2 bases; J trimming: 9 bases; junction bases outside the gene matches: 28. The V gene's germline CDR1 is TSESDYY and CDR2 QEAYKQQN. CDR3 DNA: TGTGCTTATAGGAGTACCTACGGCCTGGGGGTTCGAGAAAGTCACGGGGAACTCATCTTT. Its translation is CAYRSTYGLGVRESHGELIF.